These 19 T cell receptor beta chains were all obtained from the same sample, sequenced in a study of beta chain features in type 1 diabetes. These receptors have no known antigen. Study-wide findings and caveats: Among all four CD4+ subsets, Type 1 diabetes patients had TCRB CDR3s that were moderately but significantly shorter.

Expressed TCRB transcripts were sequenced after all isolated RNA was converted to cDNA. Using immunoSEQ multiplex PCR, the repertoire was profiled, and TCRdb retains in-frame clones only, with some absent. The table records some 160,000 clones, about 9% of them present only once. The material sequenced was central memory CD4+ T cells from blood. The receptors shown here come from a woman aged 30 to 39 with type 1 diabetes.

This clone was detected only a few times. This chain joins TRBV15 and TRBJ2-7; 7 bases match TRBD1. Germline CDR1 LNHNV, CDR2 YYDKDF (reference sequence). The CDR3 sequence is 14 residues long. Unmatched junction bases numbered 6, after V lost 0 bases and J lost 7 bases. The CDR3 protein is CATSRDPTGWEQYF. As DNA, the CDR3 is TGTGCCACCAGCAGAGATCCGACAGGGTGGGAGCAGTACTTC.

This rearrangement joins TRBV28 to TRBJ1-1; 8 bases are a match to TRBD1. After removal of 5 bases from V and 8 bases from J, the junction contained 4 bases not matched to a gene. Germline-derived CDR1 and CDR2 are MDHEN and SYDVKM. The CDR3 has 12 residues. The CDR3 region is CASSIRTGEAFF. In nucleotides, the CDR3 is TGTGCCAGCAGTATACGGACAGGGGAAGCTTTCTTT.

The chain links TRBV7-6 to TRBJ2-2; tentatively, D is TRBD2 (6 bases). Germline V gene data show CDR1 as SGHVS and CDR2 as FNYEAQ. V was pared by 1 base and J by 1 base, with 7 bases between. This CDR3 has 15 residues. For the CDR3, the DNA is TGTGCCAGCAGCTTAGTCGGGGGGAACACCGGGGAGCTGTTTTTT. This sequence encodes CASSLVGGNTGELFF.

The CDR3 coding sequence is TGTGCCAGCAGCTTAGGGTATAAGACAGGGAGCTTTAACTATGGCTACACCTTC. As protein: CASSLGYKTGSFNYGYTF. This chain links TRBV7-9 with TRBJ1-2; 7 bases fit TRBD1. The CDR3 runs to 18 residues. V shed 1 base and J 1 base; nucleotides not matched to a gene: 12. Germline CDR1 is SEHNR and CDR2 is FQNEAQ (reference sequence).

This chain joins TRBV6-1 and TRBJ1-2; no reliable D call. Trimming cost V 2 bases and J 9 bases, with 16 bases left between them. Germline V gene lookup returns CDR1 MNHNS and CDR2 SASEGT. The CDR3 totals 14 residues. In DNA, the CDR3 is TGTGCCAGCAGTGAATTAGGATCTCCCAGGAGCTACACCTTC. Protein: CASSELGSPRSYTF.

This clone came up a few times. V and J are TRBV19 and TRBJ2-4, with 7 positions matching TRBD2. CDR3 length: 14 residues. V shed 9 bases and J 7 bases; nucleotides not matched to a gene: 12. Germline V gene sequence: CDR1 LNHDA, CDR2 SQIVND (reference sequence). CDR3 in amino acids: CASGSGGRANIQYF. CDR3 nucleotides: TGTGCCAGCGGGTCCGGAGGGAGGGCCAACATTCAGTACTTC. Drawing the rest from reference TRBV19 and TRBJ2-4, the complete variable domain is DGGITQSPKYLFRKEGQNVTLSCEQNLNHDAMYWYRQDPGQGLRLIYYSQIVNDFQKGDIAEGYSVSREKKESFPLTVTSAQKNPTAFYLCASGSGGRANIQYFGAGTRLSVL.

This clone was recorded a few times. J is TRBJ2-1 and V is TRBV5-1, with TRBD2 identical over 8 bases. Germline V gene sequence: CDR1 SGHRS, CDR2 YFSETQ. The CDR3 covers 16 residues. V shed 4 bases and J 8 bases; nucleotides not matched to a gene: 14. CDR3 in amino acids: CASSSGPGLETDEQFF. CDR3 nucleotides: TGCGCCAGCAGCAGCGGGCCGGGACTAGAGACTGATGAGCAGTTCTTC.

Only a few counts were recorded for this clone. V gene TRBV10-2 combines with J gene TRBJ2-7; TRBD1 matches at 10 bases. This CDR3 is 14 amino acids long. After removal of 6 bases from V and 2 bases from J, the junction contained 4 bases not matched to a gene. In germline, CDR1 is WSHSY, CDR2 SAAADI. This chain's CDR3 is CASRPGQGTYEQYF. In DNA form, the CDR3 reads TGCGCCAGCAGGCCGGGACAGGGGACCTACGAGCAGTACTTC.

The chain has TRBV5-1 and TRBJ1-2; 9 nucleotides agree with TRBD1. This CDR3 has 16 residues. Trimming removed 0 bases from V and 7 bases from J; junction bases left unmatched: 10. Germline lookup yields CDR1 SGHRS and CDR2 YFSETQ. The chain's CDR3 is CASSLGGTGPSIGYTF. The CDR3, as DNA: TGCGCCAGCAGCTTGGGGGGGACAGGGCCTTCAATTGGCTACACCTTC.

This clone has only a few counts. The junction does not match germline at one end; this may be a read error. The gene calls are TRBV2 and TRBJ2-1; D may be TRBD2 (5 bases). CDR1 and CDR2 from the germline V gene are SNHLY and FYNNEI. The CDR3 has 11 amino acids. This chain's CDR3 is CASGPGKLAVF. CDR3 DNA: TGTGCCAGCGGCCCGGGGAAGCTTGCGGTCTTC.

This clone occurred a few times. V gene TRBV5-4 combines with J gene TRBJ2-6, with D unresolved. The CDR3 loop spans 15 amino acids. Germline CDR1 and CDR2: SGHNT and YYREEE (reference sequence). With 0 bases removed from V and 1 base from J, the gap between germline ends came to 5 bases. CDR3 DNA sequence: TGTGCCAGCAGCTTGGTTCAGTCTGGGGCCAACGTCCTGACTTTC. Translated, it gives CASSLVQSGANVLTF.

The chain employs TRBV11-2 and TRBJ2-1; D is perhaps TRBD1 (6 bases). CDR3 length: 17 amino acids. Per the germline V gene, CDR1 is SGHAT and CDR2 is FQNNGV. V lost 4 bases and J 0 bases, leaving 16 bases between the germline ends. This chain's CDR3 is CASSYKTGPSSYNEQFF. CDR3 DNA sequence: TGTGCCAGCAGCTATAAGACAGGCCCGAGCTCCTACAATGAGCAGTTCTTC.

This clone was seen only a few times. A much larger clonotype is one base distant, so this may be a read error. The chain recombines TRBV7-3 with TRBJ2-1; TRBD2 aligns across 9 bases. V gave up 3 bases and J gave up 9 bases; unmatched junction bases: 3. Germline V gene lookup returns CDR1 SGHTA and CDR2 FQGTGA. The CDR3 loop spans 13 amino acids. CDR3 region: CASSLTTSGEQFF. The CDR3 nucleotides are TGTGCCAGCAGCTTGACGACTAGCGGTGAGCAGTTCTTC.

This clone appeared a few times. The CDR3 DNA follows: TGTGCCTGGGGACTAGCGGGAGGGACCTACCAAGAGACCCAGTACTTC. The encoded protein is CAWGLAGGTYQETQYF. V usage is TRBV30 and J usage is TRBJ2-5; 15 bases map to TRBD2. The trim removed 5 bases at V and 0 bases at J, leaving 4 bases unmatched. Germline V gene sequence: CDR1 GTSNPN, CDR2 SVGIG (reference sequence). The CDR3 runs to 16 residues.

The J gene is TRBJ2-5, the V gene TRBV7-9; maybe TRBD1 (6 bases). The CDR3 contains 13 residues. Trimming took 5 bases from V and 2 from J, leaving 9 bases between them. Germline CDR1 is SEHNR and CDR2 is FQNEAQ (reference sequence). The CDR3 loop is CASSPGDQETQYF. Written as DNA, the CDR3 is TGTGCCAGCAGCCCAGGGGATCAAGAGACCCAGTACTTC. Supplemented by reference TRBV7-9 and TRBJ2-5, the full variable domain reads DTGVSQNPRHKITKRGQNVTFRCDPISEHNRLYWYRQTLGQGPEFLTYFQNEAQLEKSRLLSDRFSAERPKGSFSTLEIQRTEQGDSAMYLCASSPGDQETQYFGPGTRLLVL.

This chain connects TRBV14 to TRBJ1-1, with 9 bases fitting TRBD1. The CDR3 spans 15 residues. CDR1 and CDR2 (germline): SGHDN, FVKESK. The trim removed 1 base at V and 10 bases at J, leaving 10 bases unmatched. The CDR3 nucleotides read TGTGCCAGCAGCCAAGTAAACAGGGGGCTAAGGGGAGCTTTCTTT. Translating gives CASSQVNRGLRGAFF.

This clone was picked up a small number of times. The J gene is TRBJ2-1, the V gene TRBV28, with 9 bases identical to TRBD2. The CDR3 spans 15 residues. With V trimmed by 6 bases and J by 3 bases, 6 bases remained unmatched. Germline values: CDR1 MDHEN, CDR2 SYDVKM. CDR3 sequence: CASRTPSGDYNEQFF. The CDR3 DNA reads TGTGCCAGCAGAACCCCTAGCGGGGACTACAATGAGCAGTTCTTC. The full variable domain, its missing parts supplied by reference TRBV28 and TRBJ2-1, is DVKVTQSSRYLVKRTGEKVFLECVQDMDHENMFWYRQDPGLGLRLIYFSYDVKMKEKGDIPEGYSVSREKKERFSLILESASTNQTSMYLCASRTPSGDYNEQFFGPGTRLTVL.

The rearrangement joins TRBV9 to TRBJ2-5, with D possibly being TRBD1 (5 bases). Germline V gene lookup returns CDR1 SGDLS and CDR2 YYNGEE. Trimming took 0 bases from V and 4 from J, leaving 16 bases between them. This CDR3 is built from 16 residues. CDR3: CASSVGGVARGETQYF. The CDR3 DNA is TGTGCCAGCAGCGTAGGTGGGGTAGCTAGGGGAGAGACCCAGTACTTC.

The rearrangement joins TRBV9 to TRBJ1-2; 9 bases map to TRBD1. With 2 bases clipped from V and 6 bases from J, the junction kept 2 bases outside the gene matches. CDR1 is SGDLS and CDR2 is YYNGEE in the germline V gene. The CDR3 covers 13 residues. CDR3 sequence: CASSVTGGHGYTF. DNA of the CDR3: TGTGCCAGCAGCGTTACAGGGGGCCATGGCTACACCTTC.